Reported below is one T cell receptor beta chain. This sample is drawn from a study of blood T cell repertoires in COVID-19. Study summary: Samples came from the United States, Italy and Spain, spanning acute and convalescent COVID-19. T cells, B-cell-depleted T cells, or PBMCs supplied cDNA or gDNA.

Original data processing: By means of reference gene primer amplification, nucleated cell counts were estimated. Libraries were prepared by immunoSEQ multiplex PCR; TCRdb keeps only in-frame clonotypes and omits some of them. That table furnishes V, J and clone size, whereas the DNA furnished D and trimming. Found here are 60,000 or so clones, approximately 80% of them singletons; the top ten hold about 3.4%. V lost 6 bases to trimming and J lost 6 bases, with 9 bases between them. This CDR3 spans 12 amino acids. Germline V gene lookup returns CDR1 SNHLY and CDR2 FYNNEI. Sample: peripheral blood. V usage is TRBV2 and J usage is TRBJ1-5; tentative D call: TRBD1 (5 bases). The receptor was isolated from a man aged 60 to 75 with acute or convalescent COVID-19. CDR3: CASSLGAQPQHF. The CDR3 DNA sequence: TGTGCCAGCAGCCTAGGGGCTCAGCCCCAGCATTTT.